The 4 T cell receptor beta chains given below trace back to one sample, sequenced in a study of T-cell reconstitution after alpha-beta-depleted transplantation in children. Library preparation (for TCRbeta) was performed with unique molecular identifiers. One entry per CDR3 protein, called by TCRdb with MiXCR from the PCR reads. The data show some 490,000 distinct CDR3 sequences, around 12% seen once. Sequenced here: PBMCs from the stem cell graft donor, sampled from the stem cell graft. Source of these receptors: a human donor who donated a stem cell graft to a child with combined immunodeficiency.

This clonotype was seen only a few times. The CDR3 coding sequence is TGTGCCAGCAGTGATCCTCTGAGCCTCGAAGCTTTCTTT. As protein: CASSDPLSLEAFF. The J gene is TRBJ1-1, the V gene TRBV6-1, with unresolved D. The V gene lost 3 bases and the J gene lost 8 bases, with 13 bases spanning the gap. CDR3 size: 13 residues. Per germline, CDR1 MNHNS and CDR2 SASEGT.

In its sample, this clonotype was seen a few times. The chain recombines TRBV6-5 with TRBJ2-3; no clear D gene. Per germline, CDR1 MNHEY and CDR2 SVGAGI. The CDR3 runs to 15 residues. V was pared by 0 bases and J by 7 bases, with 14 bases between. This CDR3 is CASSYSTINKYTQYF. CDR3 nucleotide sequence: TGTGCCAGCAGTTACTCCACCATAAATAAGTATACGCAGTATTTT.

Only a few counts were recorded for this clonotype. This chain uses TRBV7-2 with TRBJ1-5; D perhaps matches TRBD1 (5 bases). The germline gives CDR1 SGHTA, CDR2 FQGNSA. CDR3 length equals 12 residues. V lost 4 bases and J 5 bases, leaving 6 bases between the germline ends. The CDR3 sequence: CASSSGYQPQHF. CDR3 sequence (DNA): TGTGCCAGCAGCTCAGGGTATCAGCCCCAGCATTTT.

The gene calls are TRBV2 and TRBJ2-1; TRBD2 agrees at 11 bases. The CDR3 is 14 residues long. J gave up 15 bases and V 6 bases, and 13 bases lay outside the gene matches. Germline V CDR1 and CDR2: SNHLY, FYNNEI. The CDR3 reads CASRGTSGGLIWFF. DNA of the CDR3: TGTGCCAGCAGGGGGACTAGCGGAGGGCTTATATGGTTCTTC.